A few counts support the clone carrying this T cell receptor beta chain. Its target is unknown. The CDR3 has 14 residues. Trimming took 3 bases from V and 4 from J; bases not matched to a gene: 5. Germline V gene data show CDR1 as MNHEY and CDR2 as SMNVEV (reference sequence). This sample is part of a study of T cells after yellow fever vaccination. Whole-study findings and limits: The secondary T-cell response peaked on day 5, not day 15, but was weaker. Booster samples showed a return of most primary-vaccination clones (around 96% CD4, about 85% CD8).

Template switching by 5'RACE produced TCR cDNA, adding a universal primer site and UMIs. TCRdb analysed the 5' RACE reads with MiXCR anew, one entry per CDR3 protein. The repertoire includes hundreds of thousands of distinct CDR3 sequences, about 12% of them detected once, and under 15% sits in the top ten. The material sequenced was PBMCs, taken on the day of the yellow fever booster vaccination. The chain employs TRBV27 and TRBJ1-2, with TRBD1 matching over 7 bases. The source is a man aged 25 to 45 who received the YFV17D yellow fever vaccine. DNA of the CDR3: TGTGCCAGCAGTTTTATAGCAGGGGGCTATGGCTACACCTTC. Encoded protein: CASSFIAGGYGYTF.